Given below is one T cell receptor beta chain in context. What it binds is not known. The CDR3 runs to 14 residues. V was clipped by 3 bases and J by 8 bases, with 13 bases between them. CDR1 and CDR2 from the germline V gene are MNHEY and SVGAGI. This sample stems from a study of T cell repertoires in cytomegalovirus infection. Study-level background: Indications of both CMV infection and matching HLA type were provided by public TCR beta signatures. Study-wide results and caveats: The study identified carriers of CMV plus the relevant HLA from cumulative public TCR beta family frequency. HLA-C-restricted CMV-specific TCR beta clonotypes were dominant in the ex vivo response.

From the reads, TCRdb called clonotypes with MiXCR, one entry per CDR3 protein. The sample carries around 200,000 distinct CDR3 sequences, about a sixth recorded once. The sequencing sample was made of CD8+ T cells from PBMCs. This chain uses TRBV6-5 with TRBJ1-4; D is possibly TRBD1 (5 bases). The clonotype comes from a human donor in good health (CMV status not recorded). Some clones in this sample may be carry-over from other donors' samples. The DNA for the CDR3 is TGTGCCAGCAGTTATGGGCAGGGCAGAGAAAAACTGTTTTTT. Protein product: CASSYGQGREKLFF.